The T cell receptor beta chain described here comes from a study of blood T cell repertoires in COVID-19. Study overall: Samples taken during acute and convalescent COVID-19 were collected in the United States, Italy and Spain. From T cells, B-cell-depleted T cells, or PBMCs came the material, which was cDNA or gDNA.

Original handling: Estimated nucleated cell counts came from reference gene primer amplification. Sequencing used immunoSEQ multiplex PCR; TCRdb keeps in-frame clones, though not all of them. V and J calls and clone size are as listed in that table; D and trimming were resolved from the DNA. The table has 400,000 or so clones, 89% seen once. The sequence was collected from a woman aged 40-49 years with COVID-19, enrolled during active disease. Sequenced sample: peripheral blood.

The CDR3 region has the DNA TGCAGCGTTCGGACAGGGGAAGCTTTCTTT. This codes for CSVRTGEAFF. V is TRBV29-1 and J is TRBJ1-1; 8 bases line up with TRBD1. Germline CDR1 and CDR2: SQVTM and ANQGSEA. With 5 bases clipped from V and 8 bases from J, the junction kept 1 base outside the gene matches. The CDR3 extends over 10 amino acids.